The entry below gives a single TCR beta chain sequence along with its context. What it recognizes is unknown. Per the germline V gene, CDR1 is MDHEN and CDR2 is SYDVKM. The CDR3 covers 15 residues. Per donor, approximately 2.6 ml of blood was collected and frozen. No T cells were sorted before total RNA was taken from whole blood. The entry originates in a study of monozygotic twins with inflammatory bowel disease. Each UMI, carrying a 6-nucleotide sample barcode, came from template switching. Following a re-call of the 5' RACE reads, TCRdb has one entry per CDR3 protein and lacks DNA. The specimen's table records some 330,000 distinct CDR3 sequences. Regarding the study as a whole: Reduced clonotype sharing with other individuals was observed in IBD patients relative to healthy twins, especially with disease activity.

The sample comprised blood. The J gene is TRBJ2-3, the V gene TRBV28; TCRdb reports TRBD2, a call that lacks DNA to check it against. The clonotype was recovered from a human donor with ulcerative colitis or Crohn's disease, or a healthy co-twin of an affected twin (not recorded which). The CDR3 loop reads CASSLPSGGRNTQYF.